Listed here are 25 T cell receptor beta chains from one sample, sequenced in a study of T cell responses to AZD1222 COVID-19 vaccine. Clones were read by immunoSEQ multiplex PCR, and TCRdb kept only the in-frame ones, dropping some. The sample has 90,000 to 100,000 clones; about 89% are singletons. Sequenced material: peripheral blood, taken on day 0 of AZD1222 vaccination. These receptors all stem from an adult in good health.

The chain employs TRBV28 and TRBJ2-7, with 7 bases lining up with TRBD1. Germline-derived CDR1 and CDR2 are MDHEN and SYDVKM. The CDR3 has 14 amino acids. With V trimmed by 10 bases and J by 0 bases, 9 bases remained unmatched. The CDR3 reads CATRGQTSSYEQYF. As DNA, the CDR3 is TGTGCCACCCGGGGACAGACGAGCTCCTACGAGCAGTACTTC.

This sequence joins TRBV4-3 and TRBJ1-5; 7 bases fit TRBD1. V was pared by 0 bases and J by 9 bases, with 8 bases of the junction left unmatched. CDR3 length: 15 amino acids. Germline V gene sequence: CDR1 LGHNA, CDR2 YSLEER. CDR3 protein: CASSQDSRGVRPQHF. DNA of the CDR3: TGCGCCAGCAGCCAAGATTCCAGGGGGGTACGGCCCCAGCATTTT.

The chain recombines TRBV21-1 with TRBJ1-1. TRBV21-1 is labeled a pseudogene. The CDR3 covers 13 residues. CDR3 nucleotides: TGTGCCAGGAAGGTCGCGCCGGACACTGAAGCTTTCTTT. As protein: CARKVAPDTEAFF.

The chain couples TRBV12-3 or TRBV12-4 to TRBJ1-1; 8 bases agree with TRBD1. Losses at the gene ends were 4 bases for V and 10 bases for J; bases not matched to a gene: 8. This CDR3 contains 13 residues. This CDR3 reads CASSSGTGVRAFF. DNA of the CDR3: TGTGCCAGCAGTTCAGGGACAGGTGTGCGAGCTTTCTTT.

V gene TRBV4-1 combines with J gene TRBJ2-7, with 7 bases matching TRBD1. Germline assignment: CDR1 MGHRA and CDR2 YSYEKL. Trimming cost V 1 base and J 4 bases; bases outside gene matches: 13. CDR3 size: 17 residues. In nucleotides, the CDR3 is TGCGCCAGCAGCCAAGTCCACAGGGGATTTTTGTTATACGAGCAGTACTTC. It specifies CASSQVHRGFLLYEQYF.

This chain links TRBV5-1 with TRBJ2-7, with D possibly matching TRBD2 (6 bases). In germline, CDR1 is SGHRS, CDR2 YFSETQ. This CDR3 comprises 14 residues. V dropped 0 bases and J dropped 5 bases, with 12 bases sitting between them. Here the CDR3 reads CASSLDSGSNEQYF. The CDR3 DNA sequence: TGCGCCAGCAGCTTGGACAGCGGGTCCAACGAGCAGTACTTC.

The CDR3: CAWSSGTKETQYF. The CDR3 nucleotides read TGTGCCTGGAGTTCCGGGACAAAAGAGACCCAGTACTTC. The V call is TRBV30, the J call TRBJ2-5, with TRBD1 as a possible D gene (6 bases). V dropped 2 bases and J dropped 3 bases, with 10 bases sitting between them. Germline V gene data show CDR1 as GTSNPN and CDR2 as SVGIG (reference sequence). CDR3 length equals 13 residues.

This clone was seen a single time. This chain connects TRBV7-3 to TRBJ2-1; TRBD1 might be the D (6 bases). This CDR3 has 14 amino acids. From germline, CDR1 is SGHTA and CDR2 FQGTGA. The V gene lost 2 bases and the J gene lost 5 bases, with 10 bases spanning the gap. CDR3 in amino acids: CASSLEWDNNEQFF. CDR3 coding DNA: TGTGCCAGCAGCTTAGAATGGGACAACAATGAGCAGTTCTTC.

This clone was seen a single time. The chain has TRBV7-2 and TRBJ1-5; D remains unclear. The germline V gene encodes CDR1 SGHTA and CDR2 FQGNSA. The CDR3 totals 15 residues. V lost 0 bases and J lost 0, with 6 bases in between. CDR3 sequence: CASSLAGYSNQPQHF. The CDR3 DNA follows: TGTGCCAGCAGCTTAGCAGGCTATAGCAATCAGCCCCAGCATTTT.

CDR3 region: CASSPTGTGFYGYTF. The CDR3 region has the DNA TGTGCCAGCTCACCGACCGGGACAGGGTTCTATGGCTACACCTTC. The V gene is TRBV18, the J gene TRBJ1-2; 9 nucleotides align to TRBD1. Trimming cost V 3 bases and J 4 bases; bases outside gene matches: 6. CDR1 KGHSH and CDR2 LQKENI come from the germline V gene. The CDR3 totals 15 residues.

The chain combines TRBV2 with TRBJ1-5, with unresolved D. The CDR3 contains 13 residues. Germline assignment: CDR1 SNHLY and CDR2 FYNNEI. Trimming stripped 10 bases from V and 1 base from J, with 11 bases between. CDR3 in DNA: TGTGCCACCACGGGCCAAAGCAATCAGCCCCAGCATTTT. It specifies CATTGQSNQPQHF.

The chain carries TRBV30 and TRBJ1-6; 10 bases agree with TRBD1. Looked up from germline, CDR1 is GTSNPN and CDR2 is SVGIG (reference sequence). Trimming cost V 3 bases and J 6 bases; bases outside gene matches: 14. CDR3 length: 18 amino acids. The CDR3 is CAWSGGTGQGMSNSPLHF. CDR3 bases: TGTGCCTGGAGCGGGGGGACGGGACAGGGGATGAGTAATTCACCCCTCCACTTT.

The V call is TRBV14, the J call TRBJ1-3, with 9 nucleotides matching TRBD1. Germline loops: CDR1 SGHDN, CDR2 FVKESK. V lost 2 bases to trimming and J lost 2 bases; unmatched junction nucleotides: 4. The CDR3 runs 16 residues. The CDR3 is CASSQFWTGAGNTIYF. CDR3 bases: TGTGCCAGCAGCCAATTTTGGACAGGGGCTGGAAACACCATATATTTT.

This sequence joins TRBV5-6 and TRBJ1-3; TRBD1 is a possible D gene (6 bases). The CDR3 extends over 16 amino acids. V lost 4 bases to trimming and J lost 1 base, with 15 bases between them. Germline CDR1 and CDR2: SGHDT and YYEEEE. This chain's CDR3 is CASSAFRGFSGNTIYF. The CDR3 region has the DNA TGTGCCAGCAGCGCCTTCAGGGGTTTTTCTGGAAACACCATATATTTT.

The chain recombines TRBV11-1 with TRBJ1-6; no reliable D call. There are 13 residues in the CDR3. CDR1 SGHAT and CDR2 FQDESV come from the germline V gene (reference sequence). With 5 bases removed from V and 6 bases from J, the gap between germline ends came to 8 bases. In DNA, the CDR3 is TGTGCCAGCAGCCGCGGCCGTAATTCACCCCTCCACTTT. Amino acid sequence: CASSRGRNSPLHF. The whole variable domain, remainder taken from reference TRBV11-1 and TRBJ1-6, is EAEVAQSPRYKITEKSQAVAFWCDPISGHATLYWYRQILGQGPELLVQFQDESVVDDSQLPKDRFSAERLKGVDSTLKIQPAELGDSAMYLCASSRGRNSPLHFGNGTRLTVT.

The V and J genes are TRBV11-3 and TRBJ2-1, with 9 bases identical to TRBD1. V lost 8 bases to trimming and J lost 0 bases; unmatched junction nucleotides: 5. CDR3 size: 15 residues. Per the germline V gene, CDR1 is SGHNT and CDR2 is YENEEA. Here the CDR3 reads CASGVTGGSYNEQFF. The CDR3, as DNA: TGTGCCAGCGGGGTGACAGGGGGCTCCTACAATGAGCAGTTCTTC. Full variable domain (outside the CDR3, taken from reference TRBV11-3 and TRBJ2-1): EAGVVQSPRYKIIEKKQPVAFWCNPISGHNTLYWYLQNLGQGPELLIRYENEEAVDDSQLPKDRFSAERLKGVDSTLKIQPAELGDSAVYLCASGVTGGSYNEQFFGPGTRLTVL.

The V call is TRBV7-2, the J call TRBJ2-2; TRBD1 might be the D (6 bases). This CDR3 spans 16 amino acids. Germline CDR1 is SGHTA and CDR2 is FQGNSA. V was shortened by 2 bases and J by 4 bases, with 14 bases between the two germline ends. CDR3: CASSLLWGLVTGELFF. CDR3 in DNA: TGTGCCAGCAGCTTATTGTGGGGGCTGGTCACCGGGGAGCTGTTTTTT.

The gene calls are TRBV2 and TRBJ2-7; D unclear. Looked up from germline, CDR1 is SNHLY and CDR2 is FYNNEI. This CDR3 has 13 residues. The V gene lost 1 base and the J gene lost 5 bases, with 9 bases spanning the gap. The chain's CDR3 is CASSEGQSHEQYF. The CDR3 nucleotides read TGTGCCAGCAGTGAAGGGCAGAGCCACGAGCAGTACTTC.

This chain joins TRBV5-6 and TRBJ1-5; D is possibly TRBD1 (5 bases). V was shortened by 2 bases and J by 6 bases, with 15 bases between the two germline ends. Germline assignment: CDR1 SGHDT and CDR2 YYEEEE. This CDR3 is built from 15 residues. CDR3 sequence reads: CASSFRPNGGQPQHF. In DNA, the CDR3 is TGTGCCAGCAGCTTCCGGCCCAATGGGGGTCAGCCCCAGCATTTT.

The rearrangement uses TRBV28 and TRBJ1-5; D unclear. CDR3 length: 14 residues. V lost 2 bases and J lost 1, with 6 bases in between. Germline-derived CDR1 and CDR2 are MDHEN and SYDVKM. The CDR3 region is CASSLALSNQPQHF. The CDR3 DNA is TGTGCCAGCAGTTTAGCCCTGAGCAATCAGCCCCAGCATTTT.

The chain employs TRBV28 and TRBJ1-4; D perhaps matches TRBD1 (6 bases). There are 15 residues in the CDR3. Trimming shortened V by 4 bases and J by 5 bases, and 14 bases separated the two germline ends. CDR1 and CDR2 from the germline V gene are MDHEN and SYDVKM. CDR3 in amino acids: CASSSPTGPNEKLFF. CDR3 nucleotides: TGTGCCAGCAGTTCCCCGACAGGCCCGAATGAAAAACTGTTTTTT.

The V gene is TRBV7-3, the J gene TRBJ1-2; TRBD1 matches 7 bases. This CDR3 has 13 amino acids. The J segment lost 4 bases and the V segment lost 5 bases, leaving 4 bases of the junction unmatched. Per the germline V gene, CDR1 is SGHTA and CDR2 is FQGTGA. Here the CDR3 reads CASSPGQAYGYTF. The CDR3 region has the DNA TGTGCCAGCAGCCCTGGACAGGCCTATGGCTACACCTTC.

This clone was seen just once. The chain employs TRBV19 and TRBJ1-6; the D is unclear. Germline V gives CDR1 LNHDA, CDR2 SQIVND (reference sequence). V lost 3 bases to trimming and J lost 7 bases, with 13 bases between them. CDR3 size: 15 residues. The DNA for the CDR3 is TGTGCCAGTAGTATGGGTCAGGTGCCGAATTCACCCCTCCACTTT. Its translation: CASSMGQVPNSPLHF.

The gene calls are TRBV7-2 and TRBJ2-2, with unresolved D. CDR1 is SGHTA, CDR2 FQGNSA, per germline. V lost 2 bases, J lost 1 base, and 5 bases lay in between. The CDR3 spans 14 residues. The CDR3: CASSLSGNTGELFF. CDR3 nucleotides: TGTGCCAGCAGCTTAAGTGGGAACACCGGGGAGCTGTTTTTT.

As concerns this clone: This sample includes further DNA sequences coding for the same CDR3. The chain carries TRBV19 and TRBJ1-3; D ambiguous. Germline CDR1 and CDR2: LNHDA and SQIVND (reference sequence). This CDR3 has 12 amino acids. V lost 0 bases and J lost 7, with 4 bases in between. CDR3 sequence (DNA): TGTGCCAGTAGTATAGAGGGGAACACCATATATTTT. This encodes CASSIEGNTIYF.